This T cell receptor (beta chain) was sequenced during a study of cytomegalovirus exposure and HLA in healthy donors. CDR1 and CDR2 from the germline V gene are LGHNA and YSLEER. The V end lost 0 bases, the J end lost 0 bases, and 9 bases lay between the germline ends. The CDR3 has 16 residues. The method was immunoSEQ multiplex PCR; TCRdb's version includes in-frame clones alone and lacks a portion of them. The sample shows about 340,000 clones, 80% to 90% of them seen only once. This chain links TRBV4-3 with TRBJ1-3; D uncertain. Sample: PBMCs. This sequence was found in a woman aged 18-29 years in good health and CMV-seronegative. CDR3 bases: TGCGCCAGCAGCCAAGATGGAGCCCTCTCTGGAAACACCATATATTTT. This gives the protein CASSQDGALSGNTIYF.